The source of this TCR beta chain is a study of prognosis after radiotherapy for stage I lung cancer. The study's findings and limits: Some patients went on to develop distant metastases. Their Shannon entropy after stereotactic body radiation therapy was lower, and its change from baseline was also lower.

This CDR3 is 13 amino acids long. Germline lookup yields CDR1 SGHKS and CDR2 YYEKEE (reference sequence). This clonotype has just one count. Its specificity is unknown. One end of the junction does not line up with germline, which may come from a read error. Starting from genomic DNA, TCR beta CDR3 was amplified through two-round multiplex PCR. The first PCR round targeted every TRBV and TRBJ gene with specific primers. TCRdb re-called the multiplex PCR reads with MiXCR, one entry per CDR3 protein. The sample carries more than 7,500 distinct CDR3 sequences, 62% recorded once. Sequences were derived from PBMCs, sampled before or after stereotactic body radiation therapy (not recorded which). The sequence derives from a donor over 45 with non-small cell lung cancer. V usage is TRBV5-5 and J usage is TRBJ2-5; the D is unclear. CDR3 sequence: CASILCEGKTQYF. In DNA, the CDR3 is TGTGCCAGCATCTTGTGTGAAGGGAAGACCCAGTACTTC.